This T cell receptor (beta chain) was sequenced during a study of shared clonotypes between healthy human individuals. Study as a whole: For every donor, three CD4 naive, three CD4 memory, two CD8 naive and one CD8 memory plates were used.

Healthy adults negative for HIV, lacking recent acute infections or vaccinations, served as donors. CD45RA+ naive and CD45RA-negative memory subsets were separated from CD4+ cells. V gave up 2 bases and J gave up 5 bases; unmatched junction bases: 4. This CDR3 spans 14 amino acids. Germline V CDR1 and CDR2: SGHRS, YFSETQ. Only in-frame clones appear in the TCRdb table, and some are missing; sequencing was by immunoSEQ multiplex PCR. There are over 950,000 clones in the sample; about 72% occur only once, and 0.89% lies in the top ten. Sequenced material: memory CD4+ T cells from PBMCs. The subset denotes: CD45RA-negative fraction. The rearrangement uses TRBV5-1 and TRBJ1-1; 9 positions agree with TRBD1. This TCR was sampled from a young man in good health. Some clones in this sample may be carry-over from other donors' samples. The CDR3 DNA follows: TGCGCCAGCAGCTTCGGGACAGGGAGTACTGAAGCTTTCTTT. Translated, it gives CASSFGTGSTEAFF.